These 25 T cell receptor beta chains originate from one sample sequenced in a study of cytomegalovirus exposure and HLA in healthy donors. Sequencing was performed with immunoSEQ multiplex PCR; in TCRdb, only in-frame clones are kept and a portion is missing. The repertoire includes 130,000 to 150,000 clones, approximately 90% of them detected once, and under 8% sits in the top ten. Sequenced material: PBMCs. All receptors come from a woman aged 25 to 39 in good health and CMV-seropositive.

A few counts support this clone. The chain has TRBV7-8 and TRBJ2-3; perhaps TRBD2 as D (6 bases). This CDR3 spans 15 amino acids. Germline assignment: CDR1 SGHVS and CDR2 FQNEAQ. Trimming stripped 5 bases from V and 6 bases from J, with 18 bases between. CDR3 loop: CASSPTLAGGDTQYF. DNA for the CDR3: TGTGCCAGCAGCCCTACACTGGCCGGAGGGGATACGCAGTATTTT.

This rearrangement joins TRBV6-1 to TRBJ1-2; 8 bases fit TRBD1. V lost 7 bases and J lost 4; bases outside the gene matches: 8. Per the germline V gene, CDR1 is MNHNS and CDR2 is SASEGT. The CDR3 totals 14 residues. The CDR3: CASTLDRALYGYTF. CDR3 nucleotides: TGTGCCAGCACCCTGGACAGGGCCCTCTATGGCTACACCTTC.

This sequence joins TRBV5-1 and TRBJ1-2; TRBD1 matches at 11 bases. Trimming at V came to 4 bases and at J to 8 bases, leaving 7 bases not matched to a gene. The CDR3 length is 14 residues. Germline lookup yields CDR1 SGHRS and CDR2 YFSETQ. CDR3 sequence: CASSAPDRGPGYTF. For the CDR3, the DNA is TGCGCCAGCAGCGCCCCGGACAGGGGGCCAGGCTACACCTTC.

The chain recombines TRBV6-6 with TRBJ1-1; 7 nucleotides align to TRBD1. V lost 7 bases and J lost 5; bases outside the gene matches: 7. Germline CDR1 reads MNHNY; CDR2 reads SVGAGI (reference sequence). This CDR3 spans 13 amino acids. CDR3 DNA: TGTGCCAGCAAGCCGACAGGGAGAACTGAAGCTTTCTTT. Its translation: CASKPTGRTEAFF.

The chain recombines TRBV2 with TRBJ2-2; 8 bases are shared with TRBD1. Germline lookup yields CDR1 SNHLY and CDR2 FYNNEI. This CDR3 comprises 15 residues. Losses at the gene ends were 7 bases for V and 0 bases for J; bases not matched to a gene: 4. CDR3 nucleotide sequence: TGTGCCAGCACCCAGGGGGCTTCGAACACCGGGGAGCTGTTTTTT. Protein: CASTQGASNTGELFF.

In DNA form, the CDR3 reads TGTGCCAGCAGCTTGGAATCGCACGGCGGGGAGCTGTTTTTT. Protein: CASSLESHGGELFF. The chain links TRBV5-4 to TRBJ2-2; D is uncertain. The germline gives CDR1 SGHNT, CDR2 YYREEE (reference sequence). The CDR3 sequence is 14 residues long. With 0 bases removed from V and 7 bases from J, the gap between germline ends came to 10 bases.

This chain links TRBV2 with TRBJ2-1; 13 positions match TRBD2. CDR1 is SNHLY, CDR2 FYNNEI, per germline. The CDR3 loop spans 17 amino acids. The J segment lost 5 bases and the V segment lost 4 bases, leaving 8 bases of the junction unmatched. The CDR3 loop reads CASSGDLGLAGNNEQFF. CDR3 in DNA: TGTGCCAGCAGTGGGGACCTGGGACTAGCGGGAAACAATGAGCAGTTCTTC. The whole variable domain, remainder taken from reference TRBV2 and TRBJ2-1, is EPEVTQTPSHQVTQMGQEVILRCVPISNHLYFYWYRQILGQKVEFLVSFYNNEISEKSEIFDDQFSVERPDGSNFTLKIRSTKLEDSAMYFCASSGDLGLAGNNEQFFGPGTRLTVL.

The chain joins TRBV4-1 to TRBJ2-1; D may be TRBD1 (6 bases). CDR1 and CDR2 from the germline V gene are MGHRA and YSYEKL. V shed 5 bases and J shed 4 bases, with 12 bases lying between them. The CDR3 covers 14 residues. The CDR3: CASSGGPNYNEQFF. The CDR3 DNA is TGCGCCAGCAGCGGGGGCCCTAATTACAATGAGCAGTTCTTC.

This rearrangement joins TRBV7-3 to TRBJ2-3, with 7 nucleotides matching TRBD2. Germline V gene sequence: CDR1 SGHTA, CDR2 FQGTGA. Losses at the gene ends were 2 bases for V and 4 bases for J; bases not matched to a gene: 9. This CDR3 spans 16 amino acids. The CDR3 coding sequence is TGTGCCAGCAGCTTACAGGCTCCCGGGAGGCCAGATACGCAGTATTTT. It encodes CASSLQAPGRPDTQYF.

V usage is TRBV6-6 and J usage is TRBJ1-4, with 7 bases matching TRBD1. This CDR3 comprises 15 residues. V shed 6 bases, J shed 5 bases, and the junction held 9 bases outside the gene matches. Germline V gene sequence: CDR1 MNHNY, CDR2 SVGAGI (reference sequence). CDR3 in amino acids: CASRTSTGWNEKLFF. CDR3 sequence (DNA): TGTGCCAGCAGAACATCGACAGGGTGGAATGAAAAACTGTTTTTT.

This clone appeared a single time. The gene calls are TRBV7-9 and TRBJ1-1; no reliable D call. V lost 2 bases to trimming and J lost 3 bases, with 10 bases between them. The CDR3 loop spans 14 amino acids. Germline CDR1 reads SEHNR; CDR2 reads FQNEAQ (reference sequence). Here the CDR3 reads CASSLSQVYTEAFF. CDR3 bases: TGTGCCAGCAGCTTAAGCCAGGTGTACACTGAAGCTTTCTTT.

The genes are TRBV7-2 and TRBJ1-1; no definite D call. The CDR3 consists of 15 residues. Germline V gives CDR1 SGHTA, CDR2 FQGNSA. V lost 1 base and J 8 bases, leaving 17 bases between the germline ends. CDR3 region: CASSLVTSIISEAFF. CDR3 sequence (DNA): TGTGCCAGCAGCTTAGTCACATCCATAATTTCCGAAGCTTTCTTT.

The rearrangement links TRBV10-1 to TRBJ2-3; 11 bases map to TRBD2. Trimming took 7 bases from V and 3 from J; bases not matched to a gene: 6. From germline, CDR1 is WNHNN and CDR2 SYGVQD (reference sequence). The CDR3 has 15 residues. CDR3: CASTDSGGGTDTQYF. Here the CDR3 DNA reads TGCGCCAGCACCGATAGCGGGGGGGGGACAGATACGCAGTATTTT.

This chain links TRBV2 with TRBJ1-3; D perhaps matches TRBD1 (5 bases). The length of the CDR3 is 18 residues. The germline V gene has CDR1 SNHLY and CDR2 FYNNEI. V gave up 6 bases and J gave up 0 bases, with 21 bases separating them. The chain's CDR3 is CASSHGGVRQNSGNTIYF. CDR3 nucleotide sequence: TGTGCCAGCAGCCACGGGGGGGTACGACAGAACTCTGGAAACACCATATATTTT. The full variable domain, its missing parts supplied by reference TRBV2 and TRBJ1-3, is EPEVTQTPSHQVTQMGQEVILRCVPISNHLYFYWYRQILGQKVEFLVSFYNNEISEKSEIFDDQFSVERPDGSNFTLKIRSTKLEDSAMYFCASSHGGVRQNSGNTIYFGEGSWLTVV.

This chain links TRBV27 with TRBJ2-3, with D possibly matching TRBD2 (6 bases). There are 15 residues in the CDR3. Germline assignment: CDR1 MNHEY and CDR2 SMNVEV (reference sequence). V gave up 3 bases and J gave up 0 bases, with 10 bases separating them. CDR3 region: CASSFRRESTDTQYF. DNA of the CDR3: TGTGCCAGCAGTTTCCGCCGGGAGAGCACAGATACGCAGTATTTT.

J is TRBJ2-7 and V is TRBV28; TRBD2 is a possible D gene (6 bases). The germline V and J ends were trimmed by 4 bases and 2 bases, with 12 bases remaining between them. Germline CDR1 MDHEN, CDR2 SYDVKM. This CDR3 has 14 amino acids. CDR3 sequence: CASSYGTATYEQYF. CDR3 in DNA: TGTGCCAGCAGTTACGGGACTGCAACCTACGAGCAGTACTTC.

In this sample, this clone turned up once. The chain carries TRBV10-2 and TRBJ2-3, with 7 nucleotides matching TRBD2. There are 16 residues in the CDR3. Trimming removed 2 bases from V and 0 bases from J; junction bases left unmatched: 5. The germline V gene encodes CDR1 WSHSY and CDR2 SAAADI. For the CDR3, the DNA is TGCGCCAGCAGTGAGCCTAGCGGAGCTAGCACAGATACGCAGTATTTT. Translation: CASSEPSGASTDTQYF.

This clone was detected only once. The CDR3 DNA reads TGCAGCGTTGCGGTCGCCTACGAGCAGTACTTC. Encoded protein: CSVAVAYEQYF. The chain has TRBV29-1 and TRBJ2-7, with unresolved D. Trimming pared 4 bases from V and 2 bases from J, leaving 6 bases between. This CDR3 is 11 amino acids long. The germline CDR1 and CDR2 sequences are SQVTM and ANQGSEA.

This chain links TRBV28 with TRBJ2-1; no definite D call. The CDR3 contains 13 residues. The V end was cut by 5 bases, the J end by 3 bases, with 8 bases between. Germline-derived CDR1 and CDR2 are MDHEN and SYDVKM. The CDR3 loop reads CASSDGFYNEQFF. CDR3 bases: TGTGCCAGCAGTGACGGGTTCTACAATGAGCAGTTCTTC.

The chain uses TRBV7-2 and TRBJ2-1; maybe TRBD2 (7 bases). The germline V gene has CDR1 SGHTA and CDR2 FQGNSA. V was trimmed by 2 bases and J by 16 bases, leaving 18 bases between them. This CDR3 has 13 residues. The CDR3 reads CASSLYGGRVTFF. The CDR3 DNA follows: TGTGCCAGCAGCTTATACGGGGGGCGAGTGACATTCTTC. Complete variable domain (other parts from reference TRBV7-2 and TRBJ2-1): GAGVSQSPSNKVTEKGKDVELRCDPISGHTALYWYRQSLGQGLEFLIYFQGNSAPDKSGLPSDRFSAERTGGSVSTLTIQRTQQEDSAVYLCASSLYGGRVTFFGPGTRLTVL.

In its sample, this clone was seen a few times. The J gene is TRBJ1-1, the V gene TRBV11-1; no reliable D call. CDR1 and CDR2 (germline): SGHAT, FQDESV (reference sequence). The V end lost 3 bases, the J end lost 0 bases, and 8 bases lay between the germline ends. CDR3 length: 14 residues. CDR3 coding DNA: TGTGCCAGCAGCTTCGAGGAGTTGAACACTGAAGCTTTCTTT. This codes for CASSFEELNTEAFF.

The chain uses TRBV4-2 and TRBJ2-1; no firm D call. The CDR3 spans 16 residues. V dropped 0 bases and J dropped 7 bases, with 16 bases sitting between them. The germline CDR1 and CDR2 sequences are LGHNA and YNFKEQ. The CDR3 coding sequence is TGTGCCAGCAGCCAAGATGCTCCTAGGCAGCGTAATGAGCAGTTCTTC. This sequence encodes CASSQDAPRQRNEQFF.

The chain combines TRBV28 with TRBJ1-4, with D hard to call. Germline-derived CDR1 and CDR2 are MDHEN and SYDVKM. V was cut by 3 bases and J by 7 bases, with 6 bases left in between. The CDR3 length is 12 residues. CDR3 DNA: TGTGCCAGCAGTTTTAACGGTGAAAAACTGTTTTTT. It codes for CASSFNGEKLFF.

The chain combines TRBV18 with TRBJ2-7; D might be TRBD2 (5 bases). Germline assignment: CDR1 KGHSH and CDR2 LQKENI. V was pared by 3 bases and J by 7 bases, with 13 bases between. The CDR3 covers 13 residues. The CDR3 protein is CASSPLGREEQYF. Written as DNA, the CDR3 is TGTGCCAGCTCACCCCTCGGCCGGGAAGAGCAGTACTTC.

The chain uses TRBV5-1 and TRBJ2-1; 15 bases are shared with TRBD2. Trimming removed 3 bases from V and 9 bases from J; junction bases left unmatched: 7. Germline V gives CDR1 SGHRS, CDR2 YFSETQ. CDR3 length equals 16 residues. The CDR3 protein is CASSWTSGRAEGEQFF. The CDR3 bases are TGCGCCAGCAGCTGGACTAGCGGGAGGGCCGAAGGTGAGCAGTTCTTC.